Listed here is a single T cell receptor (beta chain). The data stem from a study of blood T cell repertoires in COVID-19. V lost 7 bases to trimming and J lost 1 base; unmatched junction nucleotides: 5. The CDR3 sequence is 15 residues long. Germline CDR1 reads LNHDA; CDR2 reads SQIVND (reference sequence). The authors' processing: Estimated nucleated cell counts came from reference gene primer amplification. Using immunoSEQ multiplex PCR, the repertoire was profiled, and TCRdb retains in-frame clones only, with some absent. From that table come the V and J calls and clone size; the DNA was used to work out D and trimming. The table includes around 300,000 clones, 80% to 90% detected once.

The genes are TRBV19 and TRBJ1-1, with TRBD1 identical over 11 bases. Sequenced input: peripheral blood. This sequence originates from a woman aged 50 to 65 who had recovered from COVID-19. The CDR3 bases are TGTGCCAGTATCCCCGGGACAGGGGGGAACACTGAAGCTTTCTTT. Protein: CASIPGTGGNTEAFF.